The 3 T cell receptor beta chains given below trace back to one sample, sequenced in a study of blood T cell repertoires in COVID-19. Produced via immunoSEQ multiplex PCR; TCRdb's table is partial and in-frame only. The data hold roughly 460,000 clones, with 85% to 90% observed a single time. The sample comprised peripheral blood. The receptors come from a young man with COVID-19, enrolled during active disease.

The V gene is TRBV14, the J gene TRBJ2-2, with 10 nucleotides matching TRBD2. This CDR3 is 16 amino acids long. Trimming cost V 4 bases and J 4 bases; bases outside gene matches: 6. Germline CDR1 reads SGHDN; CDR2 reads FVKESK. The CDR3 here is CASSRGLAAFTGELFF. CDR3 nucleotide sequence: TGTGCCAGCAGCCGAGGACTAGCGGCTTTCACCGGGGAGCTGTTTTTT.

V gene TRBV7-3 combines with J gene TRBJ1-1; tentatively, D is TRBD1 (5 bases). Germline V gene sequence: CDR1 SGHTA, CDR2 FQGTGA. The CDR3 totals 13 residues. V was pared by 4 bases and J by 5 bases, with 11 bases between. The CDR3 nucleotides read TGTGCCAGCAGCTCAGGGTTTGGGACTGAAGCTTTCTTT. Protein: CASSSGFGTEAFF.

The rearrangement joins TRBV5-1 to TRBJ1-5, with 10 bases lining up with TRBD1. Germline CDR1 reads SGHRS; CDR2 reads YFSETQ. CDR3 size: 15 residues. Losses at the gene ends were 2 bases for V and 6 bases for J; bases not matched to a gene: 5. CDR3 DNA sequence: TGCGCCAGCAGCTTCGGGACAGGGGATTCTCAGCCCCAGCATTTT. Encoded protein: CASSFGTGDSQPQHF.